This T cell receptor (beta chain) appears in the sequencing data of a study of T cells in Graves' hyperthyroidism and ophthalmopathy. Over 18 months, lack of ophthalmopathy progression marked Graves' hyperthyroidism as stable. Amplification targeted TCR beta CDR3 regions from RNA transcripts. The HTBI primer set served for first-round RT-PCR of the TCR CDR3. TCRdb itself ran the multiplex PCR reads through MiXCR, one entry per CDR3 protein. The table lists hundreds of thousands of distinct CDR3 sequences, approximately 44% of them singletons. The count of this clonotype is one. Its cognate antigen is unknown. Study-wide points: Among clonotypes expanded in thyroid above 0.001, most were also found in blood.

Material for sequencing was peripheral blood or thyroid tissue (not recorded which). This receptor was taken from a woman in her late teens or twenties with Graves' hyperthyroidism.

The CDR3 loop is CASSEEGDGYTF. In DNA, the CDR3 is TGTGCCAGCAGTGAAGAGGGGGATGGCTACACCTTC. The V gene is TRBV2, the J gene TRBJ1-2, with D possibly being TRBD1 (6 bases). The CDR3 totals 12 residues. Trimming cost V 1 base and J 6 bases, with 6 bases left between them. Germline CDR1 and CDR2: SNHLY and FYNNEI.